The T cell receptor (beta chain) under discussion was sequenced for a study of T cell responses to AZD1222 COVID-19 vaccine. Whole-study findings and limits: Reportedly, close to half of spike-specific TCRs are directed against unmutated variant regions.

The CDR3 has 17 amino acids. The V end was cut by 2 bases, the J end by 1 base, with 18 bases between. CDR1 is SGHKS and CDR2 is YYEKEE in the germline V gene (reference sequence). To note about this clone: The antigen is unknown.

Clones were sequenced by immunoSEQ multiplex PCR, and TCRdb holds only the in-frame ones, with some missing. The repertoire holds roughly 120,000 clones, with 75% to 90% as singletons. V gene TRBV5-5 combines with J gene TRBJ1-1, with a possible D match to TRBD1 (5 bases). The source is an adult in good health. This specimen was peripheral blood, taken on day 0 of AZD1222 vaccination. The CDR3, as DNA: TGTGCCAGCAGCTTCTGGGGGAAAAGAGGGAGGAACACTGAAGCTTTCTTT. Translating gives CASSFWGKRGRNTEAFF.